This T cell receptor (beta chain) comes out of a study of early T cells in non-severe SARS-CoV-2 infection (dated by TCRdb to the early 2020s). As for the study more broadly: TCR sequencing used bulk RNA from unsorted whole blood, so alpha and beta chains could not be paired. Results and caveats for the whole study, not just this receptor: VDJdb matching was skewed toward anti-spike CD8 responses, so virus-specific expansions were likely underestimated and private and CD4 specificities were missed.

Remarks on this clonotype: No cognate antigen has been identified for it. The record has no base qualities; no much larger clone is one base away.

Set within a cohort of healthcare workers in London, UK, this nested case-control study involved weekly PCR testing of nasopharyngeal swabs along with blood sampling. Healthcare workers were recruited during the week of the UK lockdown, between 23 and 31 March 2020, and followed weekly for up to roughly 16 weeks. Counted from cysteine to phenylalanine, this CDR3 has 14 amino acids. The DNA shown is the 42-base CDR3, in frame from base 1. CDR1 and CDR2 (SGHRS, YFSETQ) derive from the germline V gene. Trimming takes 5 bases off V and 3 bases off J; junction bases not matched to a gene: 5. Libraries were built with 5' RACE. Data came from a NextSeq 500. Unique molecular identifiers were attached to individual cDNA molecules in the TCR library protocol so that sequencing error and PCR bias could be corrected. TCR alpha and beta chains were both sequenced, and the abundances of alpha and beta sequences in each sample were closely correlated with each other. Under the source paper's analysis protocol: V gene, J gene and CDR3 annotation of TCR sequences was performed with Decombinator V4. TCRs were defined as expanded if a significant change between any two time points was detected under a Poisson model with p below 0.0001. TCR abundances were normalised to the total number of TCRs sequenced per sample and were expressed as counts per million. TRAV1-2 paired with TRAJ12, TRAJ20 or TRAJ33 defined MAIT TCRs, while TRAV10 paired with TRAJ18 defined iNKT TCRs. A search of VDJdb, accessed on 1 November 2021, was run for TCRs annotated to CMV, EBV and SARS-CoV-2, with TCRs annotated for multiple antigens excluded. TCRdb reanalyzed the raw reads on its own, using fastp at Q25 for trimming and MiXCR for clone calling, and kept in-frame beta chains. Each entry is one CDR3 protein sequence, shown with its most common DNA and genes. The V and J calls shown here were made by TCRdb, not taken from the authors' results. Recorded for this sample are about 60,000 distinct CDR3 sequences; over 9.5% of them occurred a single time. Of the sample, 4.8% falls within the top ten clones.

Sequenced input: whole blood. This clonotype originated in an adult who was a healthcare worker with PCR-confirmed SARS-CoV-2 infection or an uninfected control (not recorded which). The chain couples TRBV5-1 to TRBJ2-7, with 10 bases aligning to TRBD2. The nucleotide sequence reads as follows: TGCGCCAGCAGATCCGGGACTAGCGTCTACGAGCAGTACTTC. This translates into CASRSGTSVYEQYF. The entire variable domain, with the stretches around the CDR3 drawn from the reference TRBV5-1 and TRBJ2-7 proteins, is KAGVTQTPRYLIKTRGQQVTLSCSPISGHRSVSWYQQTPGQGLQFLFEYFSETQRNKGNFPGRFSGRQFSNSRSEMNVSTLELGDSALYLCASRSGTSVYEQYFGPGTRLTVT.